This entry is about one TCR beta chain. The antigen remains unidentified. Method: immunoSEQ multiplex PCR; TCRdb's copy keeps in-frame clones and lacks some. The sample lists under 40,000 clones; around 72% were seen once. V was cut by 2 bases and J by 5 bases, with 13 bases left in between. The CDR3 sequence is 15 residues long. Germline V gene data show CDR1 as MNHNS and CDR2 as SASEGT. The data stem from a study of vaccination effects on CD4 cells after COVID-19. Overall study context: Convalescent patients (three in total) were sampled early and late after vaccination. Post-vaccine sampling occurred a median 72 days after the second dose.

Following culture for 9 to 11 days, CD4+ T cells were isolated. The person was diagnosed with PCR-confirmed SARS-CoV-2 infection between March and December 2020. All study participants received two doses of BNT162b2 or mRNA-1273 vaccine. This material consisted of CD4+ T cells from PBMCs cultured without peptide, taken after COVID-19 vaccination. This TCR was recovered from a human donor who had a prior SARS-CoV-2 infection. J is TRBJ1-3 and V is TRBV6-1; no clear D gene. In DNA, the CDR3 is TGTGCCAGCAGTGAACTTAGGGCTTCTCGAAACACCATATATTTT. Encoded protein: CASSELRASRNTIYF.